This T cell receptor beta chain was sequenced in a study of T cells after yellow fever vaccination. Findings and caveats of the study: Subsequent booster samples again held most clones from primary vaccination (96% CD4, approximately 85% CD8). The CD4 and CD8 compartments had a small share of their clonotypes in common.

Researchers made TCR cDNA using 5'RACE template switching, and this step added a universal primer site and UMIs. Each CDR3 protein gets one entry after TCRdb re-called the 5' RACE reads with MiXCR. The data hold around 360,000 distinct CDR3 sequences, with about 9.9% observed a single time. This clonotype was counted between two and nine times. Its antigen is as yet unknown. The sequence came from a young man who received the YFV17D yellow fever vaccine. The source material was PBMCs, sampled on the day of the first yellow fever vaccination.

This CDR3 reads CASSGVNEQYF. CDR3 sequence (DNA): TGTGCCAGCAGTGGGGTGAACGAGCAGTACTTC. The gene calls are TRBV6-6 and TRBJ2-7; D uncertain. CDR1 MNHNY and CDR2 SVGAGI come from the germline V gene (reference sequence). Trimming took off 5 bases at V and 5 bases at J, with 7 bases between the two ends. The CDR3 length is 11 residues.